The clone carrying this TCR beta chain was seen many times. These data originate in a study of spatial heterogeneity in lung cancer. TCRdb re-analysed the 5' RACE reads in MiXCR, keeping a single row per CDR3 protein. The sample has 45,000 or so distinct CDR3 sequences, approximately 7.6% seen once; the top ten hold approximately 13%. This CDR3 spans 14 amino acids. Germline CDR1 SGHRS, CDR2 YFSETQ. The V gene lost 3 bases and the J gene lost 3 bases, with 12 bases spanning the gap. Time point meaning: sample taken at primary tumor resection. Sequencing was performed on whole RNA extracted from tumor and nontumor lung tissue, or from frozen PBMC, and the material was left unsorted.

The chain uses TRBV5-1 and TRBJ2-5; D might be TRBD2 (6 bases). Sample: PBMCs, taken at surgery. This TCR was sampled from a female donor with early-stage non-small cell lung cancer. The CDR3 loop reads CASSWRPGEETQYF. The CDR3 coding sequence is TGCGCCAGCAGCTGGAGACCGGGGGAAGAGACCCAGTACTTC.